These 21 T cell receptor beta chains share one sample of origin, sequenced in a study of shared clonotypes between healthy human individuals. Sequenced by immunoSEQ multiplex PCR; TCRdb stores in-frame clones only, minus some. The sample has over a million clones, more than 75% seen once. Sequenced: memory CD4+ T cells from PBMCs. Subset noted: CD45RA-negative fraction. These receptors were taken from a man aged 18 to 35 in good health. Some clones in this sample may be carry-over from other donors' samples.

This chain joins TRBV7-9 and TRBJ2-7; TRBD2 matches 13 bases. The trim removed 3 bases at V and 5 bases at J, leaving 7 bases unmatched. The CDR3 contains 16 residues. Germline CDR1 SEHNR, CDR2 FQNEAQ (reference sequence). CDR3 sequence reads: CASSLGTSGDIHEQYF. In nucleotides, the CDR3 is TGTGCCAGCAGCTTGGGGACTAGCGGGGACATCCACGAGCAGTACTTC.

Of note for this clone: Other DNA sequences within the sample encode an identical CDR3. V is TRBV7-3 and J is TRBJ2-1; D possibly uses TRBD1 or TRBD2 (5 bases each). CDR3 length: 14 residues. Germline V gene lookup returns CDR1 SGHTA and CDR2 FQGTGA. With 5 bases removed from V and 7 bases from J, the gap between germline ends came to 15 bases. CDR3 in amino acids: CASSLSGRGNEQFF. As DNA, the CDR3 is TGTGCCAGCAGCCTATCGGGACGTGGTAATGAGCAGTTCTTC.

This sequence joins TRBV2 and TRBJ1-2; TRBD1 aligns across 7 bases. The CDR3 is 14 residues long. Trimming cost V 5 bases and J 1 base; bases outside gene matches: 4. CDR1 is SNHLY and CDR2 is FYNNEI in the germline V gene. CDR3 residues: CASSYRGGNYGYTF. The CDR3 DNA is TGTGCCAGCAGTTACAGGGGAGGTAACTATGGCTACACCTTC.

The chain has TRBV27 and TRBJ2-1; 14 bases are shared with TRBD2. Germline CDR1 MNHEY, CDR2 SMNVEV (reference sequence). After removal of 4 bases from V and 7 bases from J, the junction contained 6 bases not matched to a gene. The CDR3 has 16 residues. The CDR3 sequence: CASSSSWTSGRNEQFF. The CDR3 region has the DNA TGTGCCAGCAGTTCCAGCTGGACTAGCGGGAGGAATGAGCAGTTCTTC.

The CDR3 region has the DNA TGTGCCAGCAGCATGCCCCGACAGTCTGGAAACACCATATATTTT. Encoded protein: CASSMPRQSGNTIYF. The chain employs TRBV21-1 and TRBJ1-3; the listed D gene, TRBD1, was not tested against the DNA. TRBV21-1 is a documented pseudogene. This CDR3 comprises 15 residues.

The sample holds a few counts of this clone. The chain couples TRBV10-3 to TRBJ2-7, with 10 bases lining up with TRBD1. The V and J ends lost 10 bases and 9 bases, in that order; junction bases with no gene match: 15. This CDR3 comprises 14 residues. Germline V gives CDR1 ENHRY, CDR2 SYGVKD. CDR3 sequence reads: CASGPTGTGAGQYF. As DNA, the CDR3 is TGTGCCAGCGGCCCAACCGGGACAGGGGCCGGGCAGTACTTC.

This rearrangement joins TRBV27 to TRBJ2-3; possible D gene TRBD2, 5 bases. The ends were cut back, 4 bases at V and 4 bases at J, with 9 bases in the middle. The CDR3 covers 13 residues. CDR1 and CDR2 from the germline V gene are MNHEY and SMNVEV (reference sequence). The CDR3 nucleotides are TGTGCCAGCAGTTCGCCGGGGTCAGATACGCAGTATTTT. This gives the protein CASSSPGSDTQYF.

The chain joins TRBV7-2 to TRBJ1-1; 7 bases map to TRBD1. The CDR3 consists of 11 residues. V lost 3 bases, J lost 11 bases, and 3 bases stayed unmatched. CDR1 and CDR2 from the germline V gene are SGHTA and FQGNSA. The CDR3 protein is CASSLDRQAFF. CDR3 bases: TGTGCCAGCAGCTTGGACAGGCAGGCTTTCTTT.

This chain connects TRBV15 to TRBJ2-3, with D perhaps TRBD1 or TRBD2 (5 bases each). The V end was cut by 5 bases, the J end by 4 bases, with 13 bases between. The CDR3 contains 14 residues. Per germline, CDR1 LNHNV and CDR2 YYDKDF (reference sequence). As DNA, the CDR3 is TGTGCCACCAGCCCCGGGACCAACGCAGATACGCAGTATTTT. Translation gives CATSPGTNADTQYF.

The J gene is TRBJ2-4, the V gene TRBV2; possible D gene TRBD1, 7 bases. Trimming removed 0 bases at V and 8 bases at J, with 14 bases between. Germline CDR1 SNHLY, CDR2 FYNNEI. CDR3 length: 15 residues. CDR3 nucleotides: TGTGCCAGCAGTGAAGCGCGCACAGGGGAGGACATTCAGTACTTC. Its protein is CASSEARTGEDIQYF. Looking up the rest from reference TRBV2 and TRBJ2-4 gives the full variable domain: EPEVTQTPSHQVTQMGQEVILRCVPISNHLYFYWYRQILGQKVEFLVSFYNNEISEKSEIFDDQFSVERPDGSNFTLKIRSTKLEDSAMYFCASSEARTGEDIQYFGAGTRLSVL.

J is TRBJ1-3 and V is TRBV4-1; no clear D gene. Germline lookup yields CDR1 MGHRA and CDR2 YSYEKL. V dropped 4 bases and J dropped 2 bases, with 15 bases sitting between them. CDR3 length equals 16 residues. In nucleotides, the CDR3 is TGCGCCAGCAGCCCACAACCGATATCACCTGGAAACACCATATATTTT. As protein: CASSPQPISPGNTIYF.

CDR3 DNA sequence: TGCGCCAGCAGCCAAGTTCCCGCCCGGGGGCCCCTCGAGCAGTACTTC. This gives the protein CASSQVPARGPLEQYF. This chain links TRBV4-1 with TRBJ2-7; D is perhaps TRBD1 or TRBD2 (6 bases each). CDR1 and CDR2 (germline): MGHRA, YSYEKL. V shed 1 base and J shed 6 bases, with 19 bases lying between them. The CDR3 runs 16 residues.

This chain links TRBV28 with TRBJ2-7; possible D gene TRBD2, 6 bases. Germline loops: CDR1 MDHEN, CDR2 SYDVKM. The CDR3 spans 14 residues. V lost 6 bases, J lost 2 bases, and 14 bases lay in between. Written as DNA, the CDR3 is TGTGCCAGCAGCCCCGGGACTTTTCCCTACGAGCAGTACTTC. Amino acids: CASSPGTFPYEQYF.

The V call is TRBV6-1, the J call TRBJ1-1, with D unresolved. From germline, CDR1 is MNHNS and CDR2 SASEGT. CDR3 length: 13 residues. The V gene lost 3 bases and the J gene lost 0 bases, with 5 bases spanning the gap. The CDR3: CASSEYVNTEAFF. DNA of the CDR3: TGTGCCAGCAGTGAGTACGTGAACACTGAAGCTTTCTTT.

The chain combines TRBV7-3 with TRBJ1-1; D ambiguous. The V gene's germline CDR1 is SGHTA and CDR2 FQGTGA. There are 14 residues in the CDR3. The V end was cut by 3 bases, the J end by 6 bases, with 14 bases between. CDR3 coding DNA: TGTGCCAGCAGCTTTCGGGCCGCCCGGGCTGAAGCTTTCTTT. It yields the protein CASSFRAARAEAFF.

The chain joins TRBV5-8 to TRBJ1-2; possible D gene TRBD1, 6 bases. The CDR3 length is 14 residues. Between the trimmed V and J ends, which lost 5 bases and 0 bases, there was a span of 11 bases. Germline CDR1 SGHTS, CDR2 YDEGEE. This chain's CDR3 is CASRNRAANYGYTF. For the CDR3, the DNA is TGTGCCAGCAGAAACAGGGCGGCTAACTATGGCTACACCTTC. Looking up the rest from reference TRBV5-8 and TRBJ1-2 gives the full variable domain: EAGVTQSPTHLIKTRGQQATLRCSPISGHTSVYWYQQALGLGLQFLLWYDEGEERNRGNFPPRFSGRQFPNYSSELNVNALELEDSALYLCASRNRAANYGYTFGSGTRLTVV.

This clone has only one observation. Given a much more abundant clone one base away, this may be a read error. Different DNA sequences within this sample yield the same CDR3. V is TRBV11-3 and J is TRBJ2-2; D not resolved. CDR3 length: 12 residues. CDR1 is SGHNT, CDR2 YENEEA, per germline. Trimming left V 0 bases short and J 7 bases short, with 3 bases between. CDR3 sequence: CASSLDSGELFF. In DNA form, the CDR3 reads TGTGCCAGCAGCTTAGACAGCGGGGAGCTGTTTTTT.

The chain uses TRBV30 and TRBJ1-1, with D uncertain. The germline V gene has CDR1 GTSNPN and CDR2 SVGIG (reference sequence). The CDR3 length is 14 residues. V lost 3 bases and J lost 6, with 17 bases in between. The CDR3 DNA follows: TGTGCCTGGAGCACCTCCGGATCTTGGGCTGAAGCTTTCTTT. The encoded protein is CAWSTSGSWAEAFF.

This clone has just a few counts. The sample carries other DNA sequences with the same CDR3. The chain couples TRBV7-3 to TRBJ2-5; the D gene is possibly TRBD1 (6 bases). Looked up from germline, CDR1 is SGHTA and CDR2 is FQGTGA. CDR3 length: 13 amino acids. V lost 3 bases and J 2 bases, leaving 7 bases between the germline ends. CDR3 amino acids: CASSFGQQETQYF. For the CDR3, the DNA is TGTGCCAGCAGCTTCGGACAGCAAGAGACCCAGTACTTC.

Details on this clone: A far larger clone is a single base away, which makes a read error likely. The chain recombines TRBV4-2 with TRBJ1-1, with TRBD1 matching 9 bases. Germline V gives CDR1 LGHNA, CDR2 YNFKEQ. V gave up 6 bases and J gave up 3 bases; unmatched junction bases: 8. This CDR3 spans 15 amino acids. CDR3 nucleotides: TGTGCCAGCAGAACCGGGACAGGGTCGGACACTGAAGCTTTCTTT. Protein sequence: CASRTGTGSDTEAFF.

V is TRBV11-2 and J is TRBJ2-5, with D perhaps matching TRBD1 or TRBD2 (6 bases each). The germline V gene encodes CDR1 SGHAT and CDR2 FQNNGV. Between the trimmed V and J ends, which lost 2 bases and 2 bases, there was a span of 12 bases. This CDR3 region has 15 residues. CDR3 DNA sequence: TGTGCCAGCAGCTTAATCGGAGGGGGACAAGAGACCCAGTACTTC. Translated: CASSLIGGGQETQYF.